Detailed here is one T cell receptor beta chain. Its antigen is not known. The record originates from a study of siplizumab effects on memory and regulatory T cells. TCRdb's copy holds only in-frame clones and misses some; the assay was immunoSEQ multiplex PCR. The sample contains approximately 56,000 clones, around 97% of which appear only once. Whole-study results and caveats: The average Treg-derived proportion among mappable alloreactive CD4+ clones was less than 80% with siplizumab versus about 30% in controls.

Germline lookup yields CDR1 MNHEY and CDR2 SMNVEV (reference sequence). The CDR3 length is 13 residues. V was clipped by 8 bases and J by 9 bases, with 16 bases between them. Material for sequencing was naive CD8+ T cells sorted from blood. This chain connects TRBV27 to TRBJ2-2, with D unclear. The receptor was derived from a human donor in good health. The CDR3 DNA follows: TGTGCCAGCTCCCACAAGAGTAGCCGGGAGCTGTTTTTT. Protein sequence: CASSHKSSRELFF.